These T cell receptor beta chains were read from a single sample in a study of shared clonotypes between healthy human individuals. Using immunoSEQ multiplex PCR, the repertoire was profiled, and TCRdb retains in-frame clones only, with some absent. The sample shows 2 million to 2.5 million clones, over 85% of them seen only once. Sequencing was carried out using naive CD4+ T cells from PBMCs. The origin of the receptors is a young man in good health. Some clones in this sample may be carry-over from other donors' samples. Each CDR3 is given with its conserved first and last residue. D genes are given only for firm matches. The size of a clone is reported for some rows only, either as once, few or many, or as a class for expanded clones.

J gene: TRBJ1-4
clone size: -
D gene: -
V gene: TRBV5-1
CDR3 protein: CASSLYTTNEKLFF
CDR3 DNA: TGCGCCAGCAGCTTGTATACAACTAATGAAAAACTGTTTTTT

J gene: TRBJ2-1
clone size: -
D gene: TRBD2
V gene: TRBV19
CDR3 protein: CASSHSPGLVSNEQFF
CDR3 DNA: TGTGCCAGTAGTCATTCCCCGGGACTAGTTTCCAATGAGCAGTTCTTC

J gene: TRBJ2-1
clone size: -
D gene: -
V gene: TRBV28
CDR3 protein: CASTSGVLREQFF
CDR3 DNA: TGTGCCAGCACCAGCGGAGTACTCCGGGAGCAGTTCTTC

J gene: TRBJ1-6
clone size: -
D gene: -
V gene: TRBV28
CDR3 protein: CASSGQAHRGSPLHF
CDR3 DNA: TGTGCCAGCAGTGGGCAGGCCCACAGAGGTTCACCCCTCCACTTT

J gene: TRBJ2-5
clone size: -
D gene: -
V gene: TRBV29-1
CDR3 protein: CSAAQSWAGQETQYF
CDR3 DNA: TGCAGCGCAGCGCAATCTTGGGCAGGACAAGAGACCCAGTACTTC

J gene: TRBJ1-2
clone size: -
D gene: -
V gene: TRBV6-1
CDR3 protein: CASSSRTAPYGYTF
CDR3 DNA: TGTGCCAGCAGTAGCCGGACAGCCCCCTATGGCTACACCTTC

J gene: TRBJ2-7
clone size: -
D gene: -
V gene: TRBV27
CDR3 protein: CASSSDLGLYEQYF
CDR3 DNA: TGTGCCAGCAGTTCGGACCTTGGCCTCTACGAGCAGTACTTC

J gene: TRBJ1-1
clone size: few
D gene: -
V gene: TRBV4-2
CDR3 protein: CASSQVGFGGNTEAFF
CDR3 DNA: TGTGCCAGCAGCCAAGTCGGTTTCGGCGGGAACACTGAAGCTTTCTTT

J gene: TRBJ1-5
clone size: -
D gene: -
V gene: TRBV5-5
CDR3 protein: CASSLVDSNQPQHF
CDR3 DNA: TGTGCCAGCAGCTTGGTAGACAGCAATCAGCCCCAGCATTTT

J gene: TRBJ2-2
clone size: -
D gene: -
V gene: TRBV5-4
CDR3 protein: CASSPDGVGTGELFF
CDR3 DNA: TGTGCCAGCAGCCCGGACGGGGTTGGCACCGGGGAGCTGTTTTTT

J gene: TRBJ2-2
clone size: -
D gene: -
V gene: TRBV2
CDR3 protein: CASSRSGTPGGELFF
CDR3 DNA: TGTGCCAGCAGCCGTTCCGGGACCCCCGGAGGGGAGCTGTTTTTT

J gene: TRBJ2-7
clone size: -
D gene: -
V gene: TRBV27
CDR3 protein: CASSPHLTVEQYF
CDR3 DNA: TGTGCCAGCAGTCCCCATCTGACAGTGGAGCAGTACTTC

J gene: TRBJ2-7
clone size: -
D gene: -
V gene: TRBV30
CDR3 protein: CAWSRGRGPYEQYF
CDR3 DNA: TGTGCCTGGAGTAGGGGACGTGGTCCCTACGAGCAGTACTTC

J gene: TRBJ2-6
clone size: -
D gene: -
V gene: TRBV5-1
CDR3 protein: CASSAQATGANVLTF
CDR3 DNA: TGCGCCAGCAGCGCTCAGGCTACCGGGGCCAACGTCCTGACTTTC

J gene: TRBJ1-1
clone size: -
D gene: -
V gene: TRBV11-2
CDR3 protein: CASSRRRNTEAFF
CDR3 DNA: TGTGCCAGCAGCCGAAGGAGAAACACTGAAGCTTTCTTT

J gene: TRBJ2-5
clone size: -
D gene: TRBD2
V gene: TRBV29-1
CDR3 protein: CSVGKQRGLQETQYF
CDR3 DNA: TGCAGCGTTGGAAAACAGCGGGGACTCCAAGAGACCCAGTACTTC

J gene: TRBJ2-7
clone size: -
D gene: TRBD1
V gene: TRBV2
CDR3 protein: CASMPRQGGIEQYF
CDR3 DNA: TGTGCCAGCATGCCCCGACAGGGTGGGATCGAGCAGTACTTC

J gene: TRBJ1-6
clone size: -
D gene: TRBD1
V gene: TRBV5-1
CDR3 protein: CASSLGQGTYNSPLHF
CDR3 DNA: TGCGCCAGCAGCTTGGGACAGGGGACATATAATTCACCCCTCCACTTT

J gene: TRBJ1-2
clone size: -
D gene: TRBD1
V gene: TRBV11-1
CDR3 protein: CASRHRGRPYGYTF
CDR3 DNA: TGTGCCAGCCGCCACAGGGGCCGACCCTATGGCTACACCTTC

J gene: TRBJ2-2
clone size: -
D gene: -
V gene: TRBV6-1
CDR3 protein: CASSESPSAPRTGELFF
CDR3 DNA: TGTGCCAGCAGTGAATCCCCCAGCGCCCCGAGAACCGGGGAGCTGTTTTTT

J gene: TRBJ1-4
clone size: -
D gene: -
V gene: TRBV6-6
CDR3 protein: CASSTPGEWNEKLFF
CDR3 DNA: TGTGCCAGCAGTACCCCTGGGGAATGGAATGAAAAACTGTTTTTT

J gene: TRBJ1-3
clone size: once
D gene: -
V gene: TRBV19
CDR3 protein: CASSIMISGNTIYF
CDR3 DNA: TGTGCCAGTAGTATTATGATCTCTGGAAACACCATATATTTT

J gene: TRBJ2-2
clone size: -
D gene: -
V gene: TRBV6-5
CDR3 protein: CASRGHMNTGELFF
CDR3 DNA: TGTGCCAGCAGGGGACATATGAACACCGGGGAGCTGTTTTTT

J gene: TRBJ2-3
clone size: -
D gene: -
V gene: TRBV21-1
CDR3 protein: CASSKYFTRATSTDTQYF
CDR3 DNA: TGTGCCAGCAGCAAATATTTTACGAGGGCAACTAGCACAGATACGCAGTATTTT

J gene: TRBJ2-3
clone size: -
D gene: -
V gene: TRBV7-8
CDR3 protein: CASSFRTRDPTGTQYF
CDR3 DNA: TGTGCCAGCAGCTTTAGGACGCGGGACCCTACTGGGACGCAGTATTTT

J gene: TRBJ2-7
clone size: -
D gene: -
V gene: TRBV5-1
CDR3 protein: CASSLALTGSYEQYF
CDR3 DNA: TGCGCCAGCAGCTTGGCCTTGACAGGTTCCTACGAGCAGTACTTC

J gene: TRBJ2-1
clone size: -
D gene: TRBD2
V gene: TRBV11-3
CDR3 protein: CASSWSGVNYNEQFF
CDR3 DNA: TGTGCCAGCAGTTGGAGCGGGGTAAACTACAATGAGCAGTTCTTC

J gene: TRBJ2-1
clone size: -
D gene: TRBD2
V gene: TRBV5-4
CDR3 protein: CASSGTSGPYNEQFF
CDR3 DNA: TGTGCCAGCAGCGGAACTAGCGGGCCTTACAATGAGCAGTTCTTC

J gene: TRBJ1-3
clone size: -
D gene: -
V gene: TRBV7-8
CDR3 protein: CASSPLVVSGNTIYF
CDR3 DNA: TGTGCCAGCAGCCCCTTAGTCGTATCTGGAAACACCATATATTTT

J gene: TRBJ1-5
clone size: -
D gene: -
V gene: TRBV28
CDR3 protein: CASSLSPPTQYQPQHF
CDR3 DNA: TGTGCCAGCAGTTTATCCCCACCAACCCAATATCAGCCCCAGCATTTT

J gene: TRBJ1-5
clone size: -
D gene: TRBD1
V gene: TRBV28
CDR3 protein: CAVGQGFGQPQHF
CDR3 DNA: TGTGCTGTTGGACAGGGATTCGGTCAGCCCCAGCATTTT

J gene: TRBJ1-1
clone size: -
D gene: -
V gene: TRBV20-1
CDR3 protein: CSAGAVFF
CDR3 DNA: TGCAGTGCTGGGGCAGTTTTCTTT

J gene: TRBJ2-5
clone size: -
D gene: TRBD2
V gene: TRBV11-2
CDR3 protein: CASSLDLGVAGRETQYF
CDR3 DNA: TGTGCCAGCAGCTTAGATTTGGGAGTAGCGGGAAGAGAGACCCAGTACTTC

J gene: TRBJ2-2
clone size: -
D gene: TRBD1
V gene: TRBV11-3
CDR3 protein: CASGTGGFTGELFF
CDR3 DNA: TGTGCCAGCGGGACAGGGGGCTTCACCGGGGAGCTGTTTTTT

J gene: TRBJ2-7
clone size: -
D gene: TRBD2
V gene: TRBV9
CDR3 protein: CASSVTTGGANEQYF
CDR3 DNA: TGTGCCAGCAGCGTAACCACGGGAGGAGCCAACGAGCAGTACTTC

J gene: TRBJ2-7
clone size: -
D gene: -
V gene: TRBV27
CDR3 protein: CASRAQGSYEQYF
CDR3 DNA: TGTGCCAGCAGAGCCCAGGGGTCGTACGAGCAGTACTTC

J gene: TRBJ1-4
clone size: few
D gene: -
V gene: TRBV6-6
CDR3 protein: CASSLATNEKLFF
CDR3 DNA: TGTGCCAGCAGTCTCGCAACTAATGAAAAACTGTTTTTT

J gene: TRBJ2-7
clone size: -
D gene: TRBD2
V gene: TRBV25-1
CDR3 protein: CASRLAGSNEQYF
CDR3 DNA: TGTGCCAGCCGGCTAGCGGGTTCCAACGAGCAGTACTTC

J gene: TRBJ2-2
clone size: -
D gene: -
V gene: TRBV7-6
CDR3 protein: CASSFILDPPGELFF
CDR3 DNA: TGTGCCAGCAGCTTCATACTGGACCCACCCGGGGAGCTGTTTTTT

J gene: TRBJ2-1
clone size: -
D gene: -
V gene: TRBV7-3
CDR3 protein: CASSLRATGYNEQFF
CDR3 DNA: TGTGCCAGCAGCTTAAGGGCAACGGGATACAATGAGCAGTTCTTC

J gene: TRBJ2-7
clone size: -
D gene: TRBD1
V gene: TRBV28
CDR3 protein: CASSLDRWDSTYEQYF
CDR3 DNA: TGTGCCAGCAGTTTAGACCGCTGGGACAGTACCTACGAGCAGTACTTC

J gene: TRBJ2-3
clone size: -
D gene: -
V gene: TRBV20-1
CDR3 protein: CSAEGADTQYF
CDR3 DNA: TGCAGTGCCGAGGGGGCAGATACGCAGTATTTT

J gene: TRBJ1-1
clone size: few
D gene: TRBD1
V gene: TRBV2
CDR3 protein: CASSDVWDREYEAFF
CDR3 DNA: TGTGCCAGCAGTGATGTGTGGGACAGGGAATATGAAGCTTTCTTT

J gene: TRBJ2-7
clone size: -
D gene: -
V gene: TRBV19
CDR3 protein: CASSIRVISYEQYF
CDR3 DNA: TGTGCCAGTAGTATTAGGGTGATTTCCTACGAGCAGTACTTC

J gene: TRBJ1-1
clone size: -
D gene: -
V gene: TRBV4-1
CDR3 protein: CASSLPGAAGTEAFF
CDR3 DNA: TGCGCCAGCAGCCTTCCGGGGGCGGCAGGGACTGAAGCTTTCTTT

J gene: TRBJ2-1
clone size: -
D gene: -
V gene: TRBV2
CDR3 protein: CASSEEVGLEQFF
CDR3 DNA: TGTGCCAGCAGTGAAGAGGTGGGGCTCGAGCAGTTCTTC

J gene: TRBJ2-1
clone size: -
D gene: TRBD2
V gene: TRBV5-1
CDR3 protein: CASSLVSGLAVYNEQFF
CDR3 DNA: TGCGCCAGCAGCTTGGTTTCGGGACTAGCGGTTTACAATGAGCAGTTCTTC